This T cell receptor (beta chain) stems from a study of human T cells and chemical hapten exposure. Study-wide background: Minor pooled library volume differences mainly drove per-sample TCR yield variation.

Regarding time point: pre-sensitization, week 0. As to treatment: therapeutic diphenylcyclopropenone sensitization with weekly scalp DPC. Sequencing started from total RNA isolated from unfractionated whole blood. For the library, individual cDNA molecules each received unique molecular identifiers. Using its own MiXCR run on the RACE reads, TCRdb lists one record per CDR3 protein. The sample includes tens of thousands of distinct CDR3 sequences, 12% seen only once; the top ten take about 2.1%. Germline-derived CDR1 and CDR2 are SGDLS and YYNGEE. The trim removed 3 bases at V and 0 bases at J, leaving 11 bases unmatched. There are 18 residues in the CDR3.

The TCR originated in a woman in her thirties or forties with alopecia areata. Some clones in this sample may be carry-over from other donors' samples. Specimen: whole blood, collected in connection with sensitization to the hapten diphenylcyclopropenone (DPC). This chain links TRBV9 with TRBJ2-2; 7 positions match TRBD1. CDR3 loop: CASSARPGQPSNTGELFF. In DNA form, the CDR3 reads TGTGCCAGCAGCGCCCGTCCGGGACAGCCATCGAACACCGGGGAGCTGTTTTTT.